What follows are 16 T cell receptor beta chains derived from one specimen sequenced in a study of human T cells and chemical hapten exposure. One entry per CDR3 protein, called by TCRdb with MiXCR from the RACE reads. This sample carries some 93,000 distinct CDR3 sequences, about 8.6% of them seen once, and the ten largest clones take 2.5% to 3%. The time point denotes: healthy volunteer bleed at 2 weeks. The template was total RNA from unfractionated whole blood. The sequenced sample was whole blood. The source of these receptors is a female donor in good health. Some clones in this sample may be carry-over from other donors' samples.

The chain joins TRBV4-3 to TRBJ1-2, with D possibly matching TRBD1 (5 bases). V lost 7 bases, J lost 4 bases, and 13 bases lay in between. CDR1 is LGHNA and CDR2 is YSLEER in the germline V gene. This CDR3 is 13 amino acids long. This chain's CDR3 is CASNHQGAYGYTF. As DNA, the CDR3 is TGCGCCAGCAACCACCAGGGAGCCTATGGCTACACCTTC.

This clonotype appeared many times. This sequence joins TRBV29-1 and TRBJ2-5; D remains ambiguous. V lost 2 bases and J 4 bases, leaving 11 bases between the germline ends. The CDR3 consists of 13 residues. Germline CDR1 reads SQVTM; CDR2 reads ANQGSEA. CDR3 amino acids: CSVESGRGETQYF. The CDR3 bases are TGCAGCGTTGAATCAGGTCGAGGAGAGACCCAGTACTTC.

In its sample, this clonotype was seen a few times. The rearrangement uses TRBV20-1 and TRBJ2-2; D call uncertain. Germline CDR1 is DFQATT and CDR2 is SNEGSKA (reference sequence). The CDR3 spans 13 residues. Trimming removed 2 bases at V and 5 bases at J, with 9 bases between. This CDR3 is CSARTDRTGELFF. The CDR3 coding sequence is TGCAGTGCTAGAACGGACCGGACCGGGGAGCTGTTTTTT.

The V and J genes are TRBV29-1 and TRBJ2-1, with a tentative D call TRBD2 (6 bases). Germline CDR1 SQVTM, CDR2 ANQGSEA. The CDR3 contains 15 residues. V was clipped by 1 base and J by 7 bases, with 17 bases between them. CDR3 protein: CSVEAPHTGENEQFF. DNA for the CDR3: TGCAGCGTTGAAGCCCCCCATACGGGGGAGAATGAGCAGTTCTTC.

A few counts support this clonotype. CDR3 region: CAISESIAGDNEQFF. DNA of the CDR3: TGTGCCATCAGTGAGTCAATAGCGGGGGACAATGAGCAGTTCTTC. This chain joins TRBV10-3 and TRBJ2-1; 9 nucleotides align to TRBD2. This CDR3 region has 15 residues. Germline CDR1 reads ENHRY; CDR2 reads SYGVKD. J was trimmed by 5 bases and V by 0 bases; bases with no gene match: 2.

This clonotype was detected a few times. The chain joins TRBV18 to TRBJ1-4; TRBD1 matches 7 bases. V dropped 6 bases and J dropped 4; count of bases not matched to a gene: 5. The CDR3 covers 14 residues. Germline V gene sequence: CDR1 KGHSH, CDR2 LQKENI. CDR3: CASSSTGNNEKLFF. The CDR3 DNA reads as TGTGCCAGCTCGTCGACAGGGAATAATGAAAAACTGTTTTTT.

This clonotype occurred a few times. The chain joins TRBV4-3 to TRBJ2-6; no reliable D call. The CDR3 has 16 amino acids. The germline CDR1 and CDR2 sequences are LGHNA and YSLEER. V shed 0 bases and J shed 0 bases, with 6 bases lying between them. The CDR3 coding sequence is TGCGCCAGCAGCCAAGAATCCACCTCTGGGGCCAACGTCCTGACTTTC. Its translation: CASSQESTSGANVLTF.

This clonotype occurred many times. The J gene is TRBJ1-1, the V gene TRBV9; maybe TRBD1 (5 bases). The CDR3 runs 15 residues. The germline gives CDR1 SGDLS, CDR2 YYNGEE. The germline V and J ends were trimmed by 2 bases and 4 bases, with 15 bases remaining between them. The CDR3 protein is CASSVLLEGSTEAFF. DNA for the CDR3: TGTGCCAGCAGCGTCCTCCTAGAGGGGAGCACTGAAGCTTTCTTT.

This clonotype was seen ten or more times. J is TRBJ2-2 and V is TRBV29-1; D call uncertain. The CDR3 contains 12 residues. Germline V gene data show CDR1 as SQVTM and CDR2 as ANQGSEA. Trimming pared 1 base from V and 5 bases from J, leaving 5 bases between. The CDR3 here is CSVEVGTGELFF. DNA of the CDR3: TGCAGCGTTGAAGTCGGGACCGGGGAGCTGTTTTTT.

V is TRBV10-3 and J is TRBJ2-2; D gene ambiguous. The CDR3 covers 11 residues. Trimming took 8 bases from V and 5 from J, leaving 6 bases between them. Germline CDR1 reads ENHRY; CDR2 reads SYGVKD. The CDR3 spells CAIEKTGELFF. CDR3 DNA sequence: TGTGCCATCGAGAAGACCGGGGAGCTGTTTTTT.

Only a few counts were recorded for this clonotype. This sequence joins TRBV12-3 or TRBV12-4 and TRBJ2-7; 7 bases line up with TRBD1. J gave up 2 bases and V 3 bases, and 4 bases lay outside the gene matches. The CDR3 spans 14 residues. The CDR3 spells CASSFGTDAYEQYF. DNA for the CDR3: TGTGCCAGCAGTTTTGGGACAGACGCCTACGAGCAGTACTTC.

The CDR3 DNA follows: TGCAGTGCTGATAGCCTAGCGTATAAAGAGACCCAGTACTTC. Encoded protein: CSADSLAYKETQYF. This rearrangement joins TRBV20-1 to TRBJ2-5; D is perhaps TRBD2 (6 bases). The CDR3 spans 14 residues. Germline V gene lookup returns CDR1 DFQATT and CDR2 SNEGSKA (reference sequence). Trimming shortened V by 5 bases and J by 3 bases, and 16 bases separated the two germline ends.

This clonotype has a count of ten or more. The CDR3: CASSLLSDTQYF. Here the CDR3 DNA reads TGTGCCAGCAGCTTGTTGTCCGATACGCAGTATTTT. This chain connects TRBV5-5 to TRBJ2-3; D is uncertain. V was pared by 1 base and J by 6 bases, with 6 bases between. The CDR3 runs to 12 residues. CDR1 is SGHKS, CDR2 YYEKEE, per germline (reference sequence).

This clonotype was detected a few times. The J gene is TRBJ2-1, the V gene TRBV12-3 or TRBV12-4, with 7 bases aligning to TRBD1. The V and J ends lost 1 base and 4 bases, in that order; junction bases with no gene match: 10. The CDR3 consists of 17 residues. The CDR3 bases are TGTGCCAGCAGTTTAGATACCCCGGGACAGCTGTACAATGAGCAGTTCTTC. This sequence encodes CASSLDTPGQLYNEQFF.

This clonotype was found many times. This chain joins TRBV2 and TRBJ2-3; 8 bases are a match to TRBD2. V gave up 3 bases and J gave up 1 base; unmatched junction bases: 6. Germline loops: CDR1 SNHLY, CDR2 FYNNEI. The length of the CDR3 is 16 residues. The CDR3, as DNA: TGTGCCAGCAGTGATGGCGGGAGGTTCGGCACAGATACGCAGTATTTT. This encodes CASSDGGRFGTDTQYF.

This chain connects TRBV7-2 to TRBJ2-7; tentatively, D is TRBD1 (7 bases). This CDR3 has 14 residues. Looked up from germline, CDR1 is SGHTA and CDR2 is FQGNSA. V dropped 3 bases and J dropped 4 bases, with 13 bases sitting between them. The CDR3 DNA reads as TGTGCCAGCAGCTTCCAGGGGGGAGAGTACGAGCAGTACTTC. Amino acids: CASSFQGGEYEQYF.